This paragraph covers one T cell receptor beta chain sequence. Its antigen remains unidentified. Synthesis of TCR beta cDNA relied on 5'RACE template switching carrying UMIs. TCRdb reanalyzed the 5' RACE reads and collapses them to one entry per CDR3 protein, without DNA. Listed are 500,000 to 600,000 distinct CDR3 sequences; approximately 3.5% falls within the top ten. This entry is derived from a study of T cells expressing NK-cell markers. Overall study: The TCR beta repertoires originated in sorted CD3+CD56+NKG2C+, CD3+CD56+NKG2C- and CD3+CD56-NKG2C+ T cells.

Broader study findings: A range of about 1.0-8% of CD8+ T cells consisted of dominant NKG2C+ clonotypes in six donors.

The CDR3 sequence is 11 residues long. Germline values: CDR1 SQVTM, CDR2 ANQGSEA. The chain links TRBV29-1 to TRBJ2-3. This receptor was identified in a man between 18 and 35 years old in good health. Sequenced input: blood T cells: a sorted CD56 or NKG2C T cell subset, CD4+ or CD8+ T cells, or bulk PBMC T cells (not recorded which). CDR3 protein: CSVSLTDTQYF.